Each of the 25 T cell receptor beta chains below was sequenced from the same sample in a study of blood T cell repertoires in COVID-19. The table came from immunoSEQ multiplex PCR; TCRdb's copy has only in-frame clones and leaves some out. Of about 140,000 clones listed, 75% to 80% are singletons. Sequencing was done on a sample of PBMCs or T cells enriched from blood (not recorded which). These TCRs come from a woman in her forties or fifties who had recovered from COVID-19.

The chain links TRBV21-1 to TRBJ1-6. TRBV21-1 is classified as a pseudogene. This CDR3 is 17 amino acids long. This chain's CDR3 is CASSKNYPSSYNSPLHF. The CDR3, as DNA: TGTGCCAGCAGCAAAAACTACCCGAGCTCCTATAATTCACCCCTCCACTTT.

CDR3 DNA: TGTGCCAGCAGCGTAGGGCCCAAAGAGACCCAGTACTTC. Protein product: CASSVGPKETQYF. This chain links TRBV9 with TRBJ2-5; no reliable D call. The CDR3 loop spans 13 amino acids. Germline V lookup: CDR1 SGDLS, CDR2 YYNGEE. V shed 0 bases and J shed 3 bases, with 6 bases lying between them.

A few counts support this clone. This sequence joins TRBV5-1 and TRBJ2-7, with 13 bases fitting TRBD2. The germline gives CDR1 SGHRS, CDR2 YFSETQ. V shed 0 bases and J 5 bases; nucleotides not matched to a gene: 8. This CDR3 is built from 17 residues. The CDR3 here is CASSLGLAGGKKNEQYF. DNA for the CDR3: TGCGCCAGCAGCTTGGGACTAGCGGGAGGTAAGAAGAACGAGCAGTACTTC.

This chain links TRBV28 with TRBJ2-5; weak D call: TRBD2 (5 bases). The CDR3 sequence is 15 residues long. The V end was cut by 4 bases, the J end by 2 bases, with 14 bases between. Per the germline V gene, CDR1 is MDHEN and CDR2 is SYDVKM. As DNA, the CDR3 is TGTGCCAGCAGTTCGAGCCTAGCAGCGCAAGAGACCCAGTACTTC. It is translated as CASSSSLAAQETQYF. The variable domain in full, with the rest retrieved from reference TRBV28 and TRBJ2-5, is DVKVTQSSRYLVKRTGEKVFLECVQDMDHENMFWYRQDPGLGLRLIYFSYDVKMKEKGDIPEGYSVSREKKERFSLILESASTNQTSMYLCASSSSLAAQETQYFGPGTRLLVL.

The chain uses TRBV6-5 and TRBJ1-3; no definite D call. V was cut by 5 bases and J by 4 bases, with 12 bases left in between. The CDR3 covers 14 residues. The germline CDR1 and CDR2 sequences are MNHEY and SVGAGI. Here the CDR3 reads CASSPGRLGNTIYF. CDR3 coding DNA: TGTGCCAGCAGTCCGGGGAGGTTAGGAAACACCATATATTTT.

This chain connects TRBV30 to TRBJ2-2, with TRBD1 matching 7 bases. Germline V lookup: CDR1 GTSNPN, CDR2 SVGIG (reference sequence). V shed 5 bases and J 4 bases; nucleotides not matched to a gene: 7. The CDR3 covers 14 residues. This CDR3 is CAWSRGPGTGELFF. In DNA form, the CDR3 reads TGTGCCTGGTCGAGGGGGCCGGGCACCGGGGAGCTGTTTTTT.

The gene calls are TRBV29-1 and TRBJ1-4; a possible D gene is TRBD1 (6 bases). The germline V gene has CDR1 SQVTM and CDR2 ANQGSEA. This CDR3 comprises 12 residues. V lost 2 bases and J 11 bases, leaving 12 bases between the germline ends. Here the CDR3 reads CSVEPRGGKLFF. In nucleotides, the CDR3 is TGCAGCGTTGAACCGAGGGGGGGGAAACTGTTTTTT. Based on the CDR3 plus reference TRBV29-1 and TRBJ1-4, the full variable domain is SAVISQKPSRDICQRGTSLTIQCQVDSQVTMMFWYRQQPGQSLTLIATANQGSEATYESGFVIDKFPISRPNLTFSTLTVSNMSPEDSSIYLCSVEPRGGKLFFGSGTQLSVL.

J is TRBJ2-7 and V is TRBV3-1 (or the pseudogene TRBV3-2), with D tentatively TRBD2 (5 bases). Looked up from germline, CDR1 is LGHDT and CDR2 is YNNKEL (reference sequence). The CDR3 is made up of 14 amino acids. V lost 2 bases to trimming and J lost 2 bases, with 10 bases between them. The CDR3 sequence: CASSQSGSPYEQYF. The CDR3, as DNA: TGTGCCAGCAGCCAATCGGGGAGTCCCTACGAGCAGTACTTC.

This chain connects TRBV5-5 to TRBJ2-5, with D unresolved. Trimming stripped 0 bases from V and 2 bases from J, with 8 bases between. The germline V gene has CDR1 SGHKS and CDR2 YYEKEE (reference sequence). The length of the CDR3 is 14 residues. The CDR3 DNA sequence: TGTGCCAGCAGCTTGGGGGTGCGGCAAGAGACCCAGTACTTC. Amino acids: CASSLGVRQETQYF.

This chain joins TRBV24-1 and TRBJ2-2, with a weak D call TRBD2 (5 bases). Trimming pared 7 bases from V and 0 bases from J, leaving 11 bases between. CDR3 length: 15 residues. Germline lookup yields CDR1 KGHDR and CDR2 SFDVKD. In DNA form, the CDR3 reads TGTGCCACCAGAGGAGGCAAGTCGAACACCGGGGAGCTGTTTTTT. Encoded protein: CATRGGKSNTGELFF.

V and J are TRBV7-8 and TRBJ1-3; D remains ambiguous. Trimming removed 2 bases from V and 4 bases from J, with 12 bases in between. Germline assignment: CDR1 SGHVS and CDR2 FQNEAQ. CDR3 size: 15 residues. This chain's CDR3 is CASSLNREPGNTIYF. DNA for the CDR3: TGTGCCAGCAGCTTAAACCGGGAACCAGGAAACACCATATATTTT.

The rearrangement links TRBV3-1 (or the pseudogene TRBV3-2) to TRBJ2-3; D not resolved. This CDR3 spans 13 amino acids. Germline V gives CDR1 LGHDT, CDR2 YNNKEL (reference sequence). Trimming took off 4 bases at V and 7 bases at J, with 12 bases between the two ends. The CDR3 sequence: CASSPPGLNTQYF. DNA for the CDR3: TGTGCCAGCAGCCCTCCCGGGTTGAATACGCAGTATTTT.

V gene TRBV11-3 combines with J gene TRBJ1-1; 7 bases are a match to TRBD1. Per germline, CDR1 SGHNT and CDR2 YENEEA. Germline trimming cut 2 bases from V and 8 bases from J; bases unmatched to any gene: 5. This CDR3 contains 13 residues. The CDR3: CASSLNQGGEAFF. The CDR3 coding sequence is TGTGCCAGCAGCTTAAACCAAGGGGGCGAAGCTTTCTTT.

The chain recombines TRBV13 with TRBJ2-2; D not certain. The germline CDR1 and CDR2 sequences are PRHDT and FYEKMQ (reference sequence). The CDR3 is 13 amino acids. Trimming took off 0 bases at V and 5 bases at J, with 4 bases between the two ends. The CDR3 nucleotides are TGTGCCAGCAGCTTAGGCCCGACCGGGGAGCTGTTTTTT. Translating gives CASSLGPTGELFF. Full variable domain (outside the CDR3, taken from reference TRBV13 and TRBJ2-2): AAGVIQSPRHLIKEKRETATLKCYPIPRHDTVYWYQQGPGQDPQFLISFYEKMQSDKGSIPDRFSAQQFSDYHSELNMSSLELGDSALYFCASSLGPTGELFFGEGSRLTVL.

The chain is built from TRBV7-9 and TRBJ1-5; D not certain. CDR1 and CDR2 from the germline V gene are SEHNR and FQNEAQ (reference sequence). Trimming removed 4 bases at V and 3 bases at J, with 13 bases between. The CDR3 contains 15 residues. CDR3 loop: CASSSHGPVNQPQHF. In DNA, the CDR3 is TGTGCCAGCAGCTCTCATGGGCCGGTCAATCAGCCCCAGCATTTT.

In nucleotides, the CDR3 is TGTGCCAGTAGTATTTACAGGGGTCTCTCCTACGAGCAGTACTTC. Protein product: CASSIYRGLSYEQYF. This sequence joins TRBV19 and TRBJ2-7, with 7 positions matching TRBD1. This CDR3 comprises 15 residues. Looked up from germline, CDR1 is LNHDA and CDR2 is SQIVND (reference sequence). The ends lost 3 bases at V and 0 bases at J; junction bases unmatched: 5.

The chain employs TRBV3-1 (or the pseudogene TRBV3-2) and TRBJ1-2; 9 nucleotides match TRBD1. The CDR3 extends over 15 amino acids. The V and J ends lost 4 bases and 3 bases, in that order; junction bases with no gene match: 6. Germline V CDR1 and CDR2: LGHDT, YNNKEL (reference sequence). The CDR3 protein is CASSPLGTGHYGYTF. CDR3 nucleotides: TGTGCCAGCAGCCCGCTCGGGACAGGGCACTATGGCTACACCTTC.

This chain joins TRBV2 and TRBJ2-5, with TRBD2 matching over 11 bases. This CDR3 is built from 15 residues. J was trimmed by 0 bases and V by 11 bases; bases with no gene match: 8. CDR1 SNHLY and CDR2 FYNNEI come from the germline V gene. CDR3 loop: CAGNGLAGHQETQYF. The CDR3 nucleotides are TGTGCCGGGAACGGACTAGCGGGCCACCAAGAGACCCAGTACTTC.

This clone was seen a single time. V gene TRBV6-5 combines with J gene TRBJ1-5; D gene uncertain. Trimming removed 6 bases at V and 1 base at J, with 7 bases between. Germline V gives CDR1 MNHEY, CDR2 SVGAGI. CDR3 length: 13 amino acids. Here the CDR3 reads CASSRVSNQPQHF. DNA of the CDR3: TGTGCCAGCAGCCGGGTCAGCAATCAGCCCCAGCATTTT.

The CDR3 DNA follows: TGTGCCAGCAGTTACCCGCGGGCAGGGGGCTCCTACGAGCAGTACTTC. Translated, it gives CASSYPRAGGSYEQYF. The genes are TRBV6-2 or TRBV6-3 and TRBJ2-7; 7 nucleotides agree with TRBD1. CDR1 is MNHEY and CDR2 is SVGEGT in the germline V gene. After removal of 2 bases from V and 0 bases from J, the junction contained 7 bases not matched to a gene. This CDR3 region has 16 residues.

The chain employs TRBV25-1 and TRBJ1-2; no firm D call. CDR3 length: 11 amino acids. The germline gives CDR1 MGHDK, CDR2 SYGVNS. Trimming left V 2 bases short and J 5 bases short, with 3 bases between. CDR3 amino acids: CASSELYGYTF. The CDR3 DNA sequence: TGTGCCAGCAGTGAACTGTATGGCTACACCTTC.

The gene calls are TRBV4-1 and TRBJ2-1; no clear D. This CDR3 region has 14 residues. Germline V gene data show CDR1 as MGHRA and CDR2 as YSYEKL. With 4 bases removed from V and 4 bases from J, the gap between germline ends came to 11 bases. The CDR3 here is CASSLHELYNEQFF. The CDR3 region has the DNA TGCGCCAGCAGCCTGCACGAGCTTTACAATGAGCAGTTCTTC.

V is TRBV28 and J is TRBJ1-4; 8 bases map to TRBD1. V shed 3 bases and J 8 bases; nucleotides not matched to a gene: 17. This CDR3 has 18 amino acids. CDR1 and CDR2 from the germline V gene are MDHEN and SYDVKM. The CDR3 loop reads CASSFIGYRGSTGEKLFF. The CDR3 region has the DNA TGTGCCAGCAGTTTTATTGGGTACAGGGGGTCGACGGGCGAAAAACTGTTTTTT.

The chain is built from TRBV5-1 and TRBJ2-3; weak D call: TRBD2 (6 bases). The V and J ends lost 2 bases and 0 bases respectively, with 13 bases between them. The CDR3 contains 16 residues. Germline values: CDR1 SGHRS, CDR2 YFSETQ. The CDR3 coding sequence is TGCGCCAGCAGCTTCCACCGGGGGATGAGCACAGATACGCAGTATTTT. Its protein is CASSFHRGMSTDTQYF. Together with reference TRBV5-1 and TRBJ2-3, the CDR3 gives the full variable domain: KAGVTQTPRYLIKTRGQQVTLSCSPISGHRSVSWYQQTPGQGLQFLFEYFSETQRNKGNFPGRFSGRQFSNSRSEMNVSTLELGDSALYLCASSFHRGMSTDTQYFGPGTRLTVL.

V and J are TRBV6-5 and TRBJ2-3; TRBD2 matches at 8 bases. Germline-derived CDR1 and CDR2 are MNHEY and SVGAGI. The CDR3 totals 15 residues. V lost 5 bases, J lost 4 bases, and 8 bases stayed unmatched. The CDR3 region is CASSHPGGPSDTQYF. DNA of the CDR3: TGTGCCAGCAGTCATCCGGGAGGGCCATCAGATACGCAGTATTTT.